These 16 T cell receptor beta chains originate from one sample sequenced in a study of metastatic and nonmetastatic thyroid tumors. TCRdb used MiXCR to call clones anew from the PCR reads. The table shows about 30,000 clones, with approximately 25% occurring only once. Thyroid surgery took place with no prior treatment in any patient. The specimen was blood. The receptors were sampled from a female donor with papillary thyroid cancer or a benign thyroid nodule (not recorded which). Some clones in this sample may be carry-over from other donors' samples.

The chain recombines TRBV9 with TRBJ2-1; D is perhaps TRBD2 (5 bases). Trimming removed 2 bases at V and 9 bases at J, with 24 bases between. The CDR3 loop spans 17 amino acids. The V gene's germline CDR1 is SGDLS and CDR2 YYNGEE. DNA of the CDR3: TGTGCCAGCAGCGTCCGGGGATGGCCAGTCGGAGTCCTTGAGCAGTTCTTC. It is translated as CASSVRGWPVGVLEQFF.

The chain carries TRBV30 and TRBJ2-2; D is undetermined. Germline V gene sequence: CDR1 GTSNPN, CDR2 SVGIG (reference sequence). The CDR3 runs to 12 residues. V lost 2 bases, J lost 7 bases, and 8 bases lay in between. CDR3 nucleotide sequence: TGTGCCTGGAGTAAAGGAGTCGGGGAGCTGTTTTTT. It specifies CAWSKGVGELFF. Looking up the rest from reference TRBV30 and TRBJ2-2 gives the full variable domain: SQTIHQWPATLVQPVGSPLSLECTVEGTSNPNLYWYRQAAGRGLQLLFYSVGIGQISSEVPQNLSASRPQDRQFILSSKKLLLSDSGFYLCAWSKGVGELFFGEGSRLTVL.

The J gene is TRBJ2-1, the V gene TRBV9; 7 nucleotides agree with TRBD2. The DNA matches TRBJ2-4 better at its end, which makes the J call doubtful. The germline CDR1 and CDR2 sequences are SGDLS and YYNGEE. The CDR3 spans 15 residues. The DNA of the CDR3 is TGTGCCAGCAGCGTAGCGGGAGGAACCTACAATGATCAGTACTTC. Its translation is CASSVAGGTYNDQYF.

This clone came up many times. The rearrangement uses TRBV6-1 and TRBJ2-3, with 7 nucleotides matching TRBD2. Germline CDR1 and CDR2: MNHNS and SASEGT. The CDR3 length is 10 residues. The DNA of the CDR3 is TGTGCTGCGGGGGCAGATACGCAGTATTTT. Residues: CAAGADTQYF.

The rearrangement links TRBV29-1 to TRBJ2-5; 8 bases match TRBD2. Germline values: CDR1 SQVTM, CDR2 ANQGSEA. Unmatched junction bases numbered 15, after V lost 7 bases and J lost 5 bases. This CDR3 has 15 residues. The CDR3 DNA reads as TGCAGCGCCCAGCGGGGGTACAGGGCCCCTGAGACCCAGTACTTC. Amino acid sequence: CSAQRGYRAPETQYF.

This clone has at least ten counts. J is TRBJ2-7 and V is TRBV5-4; D is perhaps TRBD1 or TRBD2 (5 bases each). The CDR3 is 15 amino acids. Trimming stripped 5 bases from V and 0 bases from J, with 15 bases between. Germline-derived CDR1 and CDR2 are SGHNT and YYREEE (reference sequence). The CDR3 sequence is CASSPGGSASYEQYF. The CDR3 DNA is TGTGCCAGCAGTCCTGGGGGTTCCGCCTCCTACGAGCAGTACTTC.

This clone has at least ten counts. This chain connects TRBV6-5 to TRBJ2-5, with 12 bases lining up with TRBD2. The ends lost 0 bases at V and 2 bases at J; junction bases unmatched: 1. Looked up from germline, CDR1 is MNHEY and CDR2 is SVGAGI. The CDR3 runs to 16 residues. The CDR3 sequence is CASSYSGTSGQETQYF. DNA of the CDR3: TGTGCCAGCAGTTACTCTGGGACTAGCGGGCAAGAGACCCAGTACTTC.

The table lists this clone with many counts. This chain uses TRBV2 with TRBJ1-1; no clear D. Per germline, CDR1 SNHLY and CDR2 FYNNEI. The CDR3 extends over 11 amino acids. Trimming shortened V by 6 bases and J by 7 bases, and 9 bases separated the two germline ends. CDR3 loop: CASRIAVEAFF. In DNA, the CDR3 is TGTGCCAGCAGGATAGCCGTTGAAGCTTTCTTT.

This clone was counted ten times or more. V is TRBV12-3 or TRBV12-4 and J is TRBJ1-2; 9 bases are shared with TRBD1. This CDR3 comprises 15 residues. Germline trimming cut 5 bases from V and 5 bases from J; bases unmatched to any gene: 9. The CDR3 here is CASSSPGQGPYGYTF. Written as DNA, the CDR3 is TGTGCCAGCAGTAGTCCGGGACAGGGACCATATGGCTACACCTTC.

In this sample, this clone turned up many times. This chain joins TRBV4-3 and TRBJ2-2; the D gene is possibly TRBD2 (6 bases). Trimming took off 1 base at V and 3 bases at J, with 12 bases between the two ends. CDR1 LGHNA and CDR2 YSLEER come from the germline V gene. The CDR3 has 16 residues. The CDR3 DNA is TGCGCCAGCAGCCAAGGAGCTAGCGACTACACCGGGGAGCTGTTTTTT. It codes for CASSQGASDYTGELFF.

This clone was observed a single time. At one of its ends the junction is not consistent with the germline gene, which may arise from a read error. V usage is TRBV15 and J usage is TRBJ2-3; the D gene could be TRBD1 or TRBD2 (5 bases each). Germline-derived CDR1 and CDR2 are LNHNV and YYDKDF (reference sequence). This CDR3 has 15 residues. CDR3 coding DNA: TGTGCAACCAGCAGAGTGGGGGTAGTCACAGATACGCAGTATTTT. It encodes CATSRVGVVTDTQYF. The variable domain in full, with the rest retrieved from reference TRBV15 and TRBJ2-3, is DAMVIQNPRYQVTQFGKPVTLSCSQTLNHNVMYWYQQKSSQAPKLLFHYYDKDFNNEADTPDNFQSRRPNTSFCFLDIRSPGLGDTAMYLCATSRVGVVTDTQYFGPGTRLTVL.

V gene TRBV12-3 or TRBV12-4 combines with J gene TRBJ1-4; no clear D gene. CDR3 size: 14 residues. Trimming shortened V by 2 bases and J by 8 bases, and 12 bases separated the two germline ends. The DNA for the CDR3 is TGTGCCAGCAGTTTAACGGCATGTTCCGAAAAACTGTTTTTT. This codes for CASSLTACSEKLFF.

This chain uses TRBV5-1 with TRBJ2-3; D might be TRBD2 (5 bases). V was shortened by 4 bases and J by 0 bases, with 6 bases between the two germline ends. CDR1 SGHRS and CDR2 YFSETQ come from the germline V gene. The CDR3 totals 13 residues. In DNA, the CDR3 is TGCGCCAGCAGCCCGGGGAGCACAGATACGCAGTATTTT. Translation gives CASSPGSTDTQYF.

This clone ranks as medium-sized. J is TRBJ2-1 and V is TRBV6-1, with TRBD2 identical over 15 bases. Germline CDR1 and CDR2: MNHNS and SASEGT. V lost 8 bases and J lost 1; bases outside the gene matches: 0. The CDR3 has 15 amino acids. This CDR3 reads CASGLAGGSYNEQFF. CDR3 nucleotides: TGTGCCAGCGGACTAGCGGGAGGGTCCTACAATGAGCAGTTCTTC.

V gene TRBV5-1 combines with J gene TRBJ2-5, with a possible D match to TRBD2 (5 bases). The CDR3 is 15 amino acids. CDR1 and CDR2 from the germline V gene are SGHRS and YFSETQ. Deletions cut 10 bases from V and 5 bases from J, with 24 bases between. CDR3 in DNA: TGCGCCTTCAGCTTTCGGGTGGGAGTCGAGGAGACCCAGTACTTC. Encoded protein: CAFSFRVGVEETQYF.

In its sample, this clone was seen many times. In DNA form, the CDR3 reads TGCAGTGCTAGTCCTAGCGGCAAAGATACGCAGTATTTT. This encodes CSASPSGKDTQYF. The chain carries TRBV20-1 and TRBJ2-3; 7 bases agree with TRBD2. The CDR3 extends over 13 amino acids. CDR1 and CDR2 (germline): DFQATT, SNEGSKA (reference sequence). Germline trimming cut 3 bases from V and 5 bases from J; bases unmatched to any gene: 5.